This T cell receptor (beta chain) was documented in a study of immune evolution from preneoplasia to lung adenocarcinoma. The table came from immunoSEQ multiplex PCR; TCRdb's copy has only in-frame clones and leaves some out. The repertoire has tens of thousands of clones, roughly 74% of them found once; the top ten carry roughly 6.1%. This CDR3 spans 14 amino acids. V was clipped by 6 bases and J by 3 bases, with 15 bases between them. Germline loops: CDR1 MDHEN, CDR2 SYDVKM. The chain combines TRBV28 with TRBJ2-7, with D unclear. Material for sequencing was FFPE invasive lung adenocarcinoma tissue. The TCR was taken from a person in their sixties or seventies with lung adenocarcinoma. Here the CDR3 DNA reads TGTGCCAGCAGAAACCTAAGGAACTACTACGAGCAGTACTTC. This codes for CASRNLRNYYEQYF. The full variable domain, rest sourced from reference TRBV28 and TRBJ2-7, is DVKVTQSSRYLVKRTGEKVFLECVQDMDHENMFWYRQDPGLGLRLIYFSYDVKMKEKGDIPEGYSVSREKKERFSLILESASTNQTSMYLCASRNLRNYYEQYFGPGTRLTVT.